The source of this T cell receptor beta chain is a study of blood T cell repertoires in COVID-19. Study in general: Specimens from acute and convalescent COVID-19 originated in the United States, Italy and Spain.

V was clipped by 4 bases and J by 4 bases; unmatched bases: 10. The CDR3 runs 15 residues. CDR1 is SGHRS and CDR2 is YFSETQ in the germline V gene. The repertoire was sequenced with immunoSEQ multiplex PCR; TCRdb's copy has only in-frame clones and lacks some. The profile shows roughly 150,000 clones, around 87% of them singletons. The V and J genes are TRBV5-1 and TRBJ1-1, with 7 bases identical to TRBD1. The source is a human donor in a cohort sampled during active COVID-19. Sequencing was performed on peripheral blood. The chain's CDR3 is CASSPSVQGGTEAFF. As DNA, the CDR3 is TGCGCCAGCAGCCCCTCTGTCCAGGGGGGCACTGAAGCTTTCTTT.